These 32 T cell receptor beta chains were all obtained from the same sample, sequenced in a study of regulatory T cells in long-lasting Graves disease. Indicated time point: newly diagnosed GD, antithyroid drugs for less than 3 months. PBMCs were the source of the RNA used for TCR sequencing. Library construction for TCR beta used iRepertoire HTBI primers and Arm-PCR of CDR3 regions. TCRdb reanalysed the multiplex PCR reads using MiXCR and keeps one entry per CDR3 protein. The sample includes over 500,000 distinct CDR3 sequences, about 16% of them seen just once. These data were likewise used in another study, on T cells in Graves' hyperthyroidism and ophthalmopathy.

The starting material was peripheral blood mononuclear cells (PBMCs), obtained at new diagnosis, from a patient treated with antithyroid drugs. Receptors originate from a man aged 18-30 years with Graves disease.

This clonotype was counted a few times. The V gene is TRBV19, the J gene TRBJ1-1; a weak D match, TRBD1 (5 bases). The length of the CDR3 is 14 residues. Trimming cost V 4 bases and J 2 bases, with 11 bases left between them. CDR1 and CDR2 (germline): LNHDA, SQIVND (reference sequence). Here the CDR3 DNA reads TGTGCCAGTAGTACTAGGGGTAGTAACACTGAAGCTTTCTTT. It yields the protein CASSTRGSNTEAFF. The whole variable domain, filled in from reference TRBV19 and TRBJ1-1, reads DGGITQSPKYLFRKEGQNVTLSCEQNLNHDAMYWYRQDPGQGLRLIYYSQIVNDFQKGDIAEGYSVSREKKESFPLTVTSAQKNPTAFYLCASSTRGSNTEAFFGQGTRLTVV.

V is TRBV14 and J is TRBJ1-1; D unresolved. Germline CDR1 SGHDN, CDR2 FVKESK. V shed 6 bases and J shed 6 bases, with 11 bases lying between them. This CDR3 contains 12 residues. The DNA of the CDR3 is TGTGCCAGCAGTCCATCCGGGGCTGAAGCTTTCTTT. Protein product: CASSPSGAEAFF. The full variable domain, its missing parts supplied by reference TRBV14 and TRBJ1-1, is EAGVTQFPSHSVIEKGQTVTLRCDPISGHDNLYWYRRVMGKEIKFLLHFVKESKQDESGMPNNRFLAERTGGTYSTLKVQPAELEDSGVYFCASSPSGAEAFFGQGTRLTVV.

This clonotype occurred many times. The rearrangement joins TRBV7-9 to TRBJ2-5; tentatively, D is TRBD1 (7 bases). Trimming removed 5 bases from V and 1 base from J, with 14 bases in between. CDR1 is SEHNR, CDR2 FQNEAQ, per germline (reference sequence). This CDR3 comprises 15 residues. The CDR3 DNA sequence: TGTGCCAGCAGCCTGGACAGGACTATCCAAGAGACCCAGTACTTC. It specifies CASSLDRTIQETQYF.

This clonotype was found many times. This sequence joins TRBV20-1 and TRBJ2-7, with 10 positions matching TRBD2. Unmatched junction bases numbered 5, after V lost 2 bases and J lost 4 bases. This CDR3 has 14 residues. Germline V CDR1 and CDR2: DFQATT, SNEGSKA (reference sequence). For the CDR3, the DNA is TGCAGTGCTAGACAACTAGCGGGACCTTACGAGCAGTACTTC. Its translation is CSARQLAGPYEQYF.

The chain joins TRBV3-1 to TRBJ2-1; the D gene is possibly TRBD1 (5 bases). This CDR3 comprises 15 residues. Germline values: CDR1 LGHDT, CDR2 YNNKEL (reference sequence). Trimming pared 1 base from V and 3 bases from J, leaving 10 bases between. This chain's CDR3 is CASSQVGANYNEQFF. The CDR3 DNA sequence: TGTGCCAGCAGCCAAGTTGGGGCTAACTACAATGAGCAGTTCTTC.

This clonotype was counted only a few times. V usage is TRBV28 and J usage is TRBJ1-6; no firm D call. The germline V and J ends were trimmed by 7 bases and 6 bases, with 16 bases remaining between them. Germline values: CDR1 MDHEN, CDR2 SYDVKM. This CDR3 region has 15 residues. The CDR3 DNA sequence: TGTGCCAGCAAGGCGGGTTCTCTCCTTAATTCACCCCTCCACTTT. Its protein is CASKAGSLLNSPLHF.

This clonotype was recorded at least ten times. The chain carries TRBV12-3 or TRBV12-4 and TRBJ2-1, with TRBD2 matching 15 bases. The CDR3 runs to 17 residues. V gave up 5 bases and J gave up 3 bases; unmatched junction bases: 5. In DNA, the CDR3 is TGTGCCAGCAGTGGACTAGCGGGAGGGTCTCTCTACAATGAGCAGTTCTTC. This gives the protein CASSGLAGGSLYNEQFF.

The J gene is TRBJ1-2, the V gene TRBV7-2, with TRBD1 as a possible D gene (6 bases). Trimming took off 3 bases at V and 1 base at J, with 15 bases between the two ends. The germline CDR1 and CDR2 sequences are SGHTA and FQGNSA. The CDR3 extends over 16 amino acids. This chain's CDR3 is CASSFGTQGFNYGYTF. The CDR3 nucleotides read TGTGCCAGCAGCTTCGGGACCCAGGGGTTTAACTATGGCTACACCTTC.

The chain employs TRBV30 and TRBJ2-4, with 7 bases identical to TRBD2. Germline V CDR1 and CDR2: GTSNPN, SVGIG (reference sequence). With 1 base clipped from V and 3 bases from J, the junction kept 6 bases outside the gene matches. The CDR3 sequence is 15 residues long. The CDR3: CAWSAGGFGKNIQYF. The DNA for the CDR3 is TGTGCCTGGAGTGCCGGGGGGTTCGGCAAAAACATTCAGTACTTC.

The chain combines TRBV12-3 or TRBV12-4 with TRBJ2-1, with 12 bases fitting TRBD2. Trimming removed 5 bases from V and 4 bases from J; junction bases left unmatched: 9. The CDR3 runs 17 residues. The CDR3 DNA reads TGTGCCAGCAGTCCTGGACTAGCGGGGCCCCTTTACAATGAGCAGTTCTTC. Its translation: CASSPGLAGPLYNEQFF.

This clonotype was found many times. The chain links TRBV5-4 to TRBJ2-2; D is ambiguous. The ends were cut back, 5 bases at V and 2 bases at J, with 10 bases in the middle. Germline CDR1 reads SGHNT; CDR2 reads YYREEE (reference sequence). This CDR3 contains 14 residues. The CDR3 region has the DNA TGTGCCAGCAGTTTAGGCAGTAACACCGGGGAGCTGTTTTTT. It encodes CASSLGSNTGELFF.

This clonotype was seen ten or more times. The chain joins TRBV5-1 to TRBJ1-1; D not resolved. Germline CDR1 SGHRS, CDR2 YFSETQ. With 0 bases removed from V and 0 bases from J, the gap between germline ends came to 9 bases. The CDR3 length is 15 residues. The CDR3 loop reads CASSLDAGVNTEAFF. CDR3 nucleotide sequence: TGCGCCAGCAGCTTGGATGCAGGTGTGAACACTGAAGCTTTCTTT.

This clonotype was counted at least ten times. This chain connects TRBV11-2 to TRBJ2-3; 7 nucleotides line up with TRBD2. CDR1 SGHAT and CDR2 FQNNGV come from the germline V gene. V lost 5 bases, J lost 3 bases, and 11 bases stayed unmatched. This CDR3 comprises 16 residues. CDR3 in DNA: TGTGCCAGCAGCCCTATCCTAGAACTAGCGACAGATACGCAGTATTTT. This sequence encodes CASSPILELATDTQYF. The whole variable domain, filled in from reference TRBV11-2 and TRBJ2-3, reads EAGVAQSPRYKIIEKRQSVAFWCNPISGHATLYWYQQILGQGPKLLIQFQNNGVVDDSQLPKDRFSAERLKGVDSTLKIQPAKLEDSAVYLCASSPILELATDTQYFGPGTRLTVL.

For this clonotype: A clone one base away is much larger, so this may be a read error. The genes are TRBV2 and TRBJ1-6, with 9 bases identical to TRBD1. Germline V gene data show CDR1 as SNHLY and CDR2 as FYNNEI. V lost 6 bases and J lost 7; bases outside the gene matches: 10. The CDR3 length is 16 residues. As DNA, the CDR3 is TGTGCCAGCAGCGCCGTGGACAGGGGTTTCAATTCACCCCTCCACTTT. Translation: CASSAVDRGFNSPLHF.

This clonotype occurred a few times. The chain links TRBV7-9 to TRBJ1-4, with 7 nucleotides matching TRBD1. This CDR3 region has 12 residues. Trimming at V came to 6 bases and at J to 8 bases, leaving 3 bases not matched to a gene. Germline CDR1 reads SEHNR; CDR2 reads FQNEAQ (reference sequence). The CDR3 DNA reads as TGTGCCAGCAGGACAGGGTACGAAAAACTGTTTTTT. The encoded protein is CASRTGYEKLFF.

This clonotype was observed a few times. This rearrangement joins TRBV4-2 to TRBJ2-5, with 8 bases lining up with TRBD1. The ends lost 3 bases at V and 3 bases at J; junction bases unmatched: 0. Germline V gene sequence: CDR1 LGHNA, CDR2 YNFKEQ. CDR3 length: 13 amino acids. CDR3 bases: TGTGCCAGCAGCCAGACAGGGGAAGAGACCCAGTACTTC. Its protein is CASSQTGEETQYF.

The rearrangement joins TRBV27 to TRBJ1-6, with D possibly TRBD1 on 6 matching bases. Germline V gives CDR1 MNHEY, CDR2 SMNVEV (reference sequence). V lost 7 bases and J 9 bases, leaving 13 bases between the germline ends. CDR3 length equals 13 residues. This CDR3 is CASTSGVGSPLHF. CDR3 in DNA: TGTGCCAGCACCTCAGGGGTTGGTTCACCCCTCCACTTT.

In this sample, this clonotype turned up many times. The genes are TRBV28 and TRBJ2-1; D is unclear. Trimming left V 1 base short and J 2 bases short, with 12 bases between. The germline CDR1 and CDR2 sequences are MDHEN and SYDVKM. The CDR3 runs to 16 residues. The CDR3 nucleotides are TGTGCCAGCAGTTTATATTGGGCTTTAACCTACAATGAGCAGTTCTTC. Its translation is CASSLYWALTYNEQFF.

The table lists this clonotype with many counts. The chain couples TRBV6-1 to TRBJ1-1; D unclear. The CDR3 contains 13 residues. The V gene's germline CDR1 is MNHNS and CDR2 SASEGT. The V gene lost 6 bases and the J gene lost 1 base, with 9 bases spanning the gap. DNA for the CDR3: TGTGCCAGCAGAGACGGACGGAACACTGAAGCTTTCTTT. It translates to CASRDGRNTEAFF.

In this sample, this clonotype turned up many times. The CDR3 nucleotides are TGTGCCAGCTCACCGGAAGGCGGGAGGTTCCCCACAGATACGCAGTATTTT. It yields the protein CASSPEGGRFPTDTQYF. The J gene is TRBJ2-3, the V gene TRBV18, with TRBD2 identical over 8 bases. The ends lost 3 bases at V and 2 bases at J; junction bases unmatched: 10. The CDR3 runs 17 residues. Germline V gene lookup returns CDR1 KGHSH and CDR2 LQKENI.

This clonotype was counted only a few times. The gene calls are TRBV7-9 and TRBJ2-1; D is unclear. CDR3 length equals 11 residues. V shed 2 bases and J shed 9 bases, with 5 bases lying between them. Germline lookup yields CDR1 SEHNR and CDR2 FQNEAQ (reference sequence). The CDR3 reads CASSLRSEQFF. The CDR3 bases are TGTGCCAGCAGCTTACGCAGTGAGCAGTTCTTC.

This clonotype has just a few counts. This chain uses TRBV9 with TRBJ2-5, with 7 bases lining up with TRBD2. Trimming removed 2 bases from V and 0 bases from J; junction bases left unmatched: 4. Germline V lookup: CDR1 SGDLS, CDR2 YYNGEE. The CDR3 spans 15 residues. CDR3 in DNA: TGTGCCAGCAGCGTCGGGGGGATAAACCAAGAGACCCAGTACTTC. Protein product: CASSVGGINQETQYF.

Ten or more counts support this clonotype. V and J are TRBV28 and TRBJ2-1, with D perhaps TRBD1 or TRBD2 (7 bases each). V shed 7 bases and J shed 2 bases, with 15 bases lying between them. In germline, CDR1 is MDHEN, CDR2 SYDVKM. The CDR3 length is 15 residues. CDR3 nucleotides: TGTGCCAGCACAAAGGGGAGGGGGCCCTACAATGAGCAGTTCTTC. Translated, it gives CASTKGRGPYNEQFF.

This clonotype showed up just a few times. An end of the junction differs from the germline gene, which may be a read error. This chain links TRBV10-3 with TRBJ1-1; 9 positions match TRBD1. The CDR3 totals 14 residues. The germline gives CDR1 ENHRY, CDR2 SYGVKD. The CDR3 spells CAVSQRDRDTEAFF. The CDR3 coding sequence is TGTGCCGTCAGTCAGAGGGACAGGGACACTGAAGCTTTCTTT.

This sequence joins TRBV18 and TRBJ1-2, with D unclear. CDR1 and CDR2 (germline): KGHSH, LQKENI. This CDR3 spans 13 amino acids. V lost 0 bases to trimming and J lost 7 bases, with 9 bases between them. In DNA, the CDR3 is TGTGCCAGCTCACCACCGGTGTTAGGTGGCTACACCTTC. It is translated as CASSPPVLGGYTF.

A few counts support this clonotype. The V and J genes are TRBV29-1 and TRBJ1-1; D is unresolved. V lost 4 bases to trimming and J lost 6 bases, with 18 bases between them. This CDR3 region has 14 residues. Germline V CDR1 and CDR2: SQVTM, ANQGSEA. CDR3 residues: CSVVRGSGFSEAFF. For the CDR3, the DNA is TGCAGCGTTGTTAGAGGGAGTGGTTTCTCTGAAGCTTTCTTT.

The chain combines TRBV30 with TRBJ2-7, with TRBD1 as a possible D gene (6 bases). V lost 3 bases to trimming and J lost 2 bases, with 14 bases between them. CDR3 length equals 14 residues. Germline-derived CDR1 and CDR2 are GTSNPN and SVGIG (reference sequence). The CDR3, as DNA: TGTGCCTGGAGCTGGGACACGGGCCCCTACGAGCAGTACTTC. Translated: CAWSWDTGPYEQYF.

This sequence joins TRBV14 and TRBJ2-1; no definite D call. The CDR3 contains 16 residues. Trimming took off 2 bases at V and 6 bases at J, with 17 bases between the two ends. The germline gives CDR1 SGHDN, CDR2 FVKESK. CDR3 DNA: TGTGCCAGCAGCCAACTGGACGGCGAACTACTCAATGAGCAGTTCTTC. It is translated as CASSQLDGELLNEQFF. Together with reference TRBV14 and TRBJ2-1, the CDR3 gives the full variable domain: EAGVTQFPSHSVIEKGQTVTLRCDPISGHDNLYWYRRVMGKEIKFLLHFVKESKQDESGMPNNRFLAERTGGTYSTLKVQPAELEDSGVYFCASSQLDGELLNEQFFGPGTRLTVL.

In its sample, this clonotype was seen many times. This chain links TRBV6-2 or TRBV6-3 with TRBJ2-7; D is perhaps TRBD2 (5 bases). The CDR3 spans 13 residues. Trimming took off 8 bases at V and 2 bases at J, with 13 bases between the two ends. Germline V gene data show CDR1 as MNHEY and CDR2 as SVGEGT. As DNA, the CDR3 is TGTGCCAGCCTCTTTCGGGGAGCCTACGAGCAGTACTTC. This translates into CASLFRGAYEQYF.

This clonotype was observed many times. The rearrangement joins TRBV20-1 to TRBJ2-7; D ambiguous. The germline CDR1 and CDR2 sequences are DFQATT and SNEGSKA (reference sequence). The CDR3 consists of 13 residues. V lost 4 bases and J lost 4, with 14 bases in between. CDR3 sequence: CSATPGQVYEQYF. DNA for the CDR3: TGCAGTGCTACCCCGGGCCAGGTGTACGAGCAGTACTTC.

Many counts were recorded for this clonotype. The gene calls are TRBV6-2 or TRBV6-3 and TRBJ2-1, with D maybe TRBD2 (5 bases). There are 13 residues in the CDR3. Germline V gene lookup returns CDR1 MNHEY and CDR2 SVGEGT. The DNA for the CDR3 is TGTGCGTTATGGAGGCCTCAAACCAATGAGCAGTTCTTC. It codes for CALWRPQTNEQFF.

This clonotype appeared many times. The chain combines TRBV10-3 with TRBJ2-5, with 7 bases aligning to TRBD1. Germline V gene lookup returns CDR1 ENHRY and CDR2 SYGVKD. J gave up 3 bases and V 10 bases, and 11 bases lay outside the gene matches. CDR3 size: 14 residues. The CDR3 region has the DNA TGTGCCACGGGACAGCCCGGAGGAAAAGAGACCCAGTACTTC. Its translation is CATGQPGGKETQYF.